The 29 T cell receptor beta chains given below trace back to one sample, sequenced in a study of identical twins. MiXCR, applied by TCRdb to the 5' RACE reads, yields one record per CDR3 protein. The sample consists of approximately 190,000 distinct CDR3 sequences, roughly 15% of them appearing once. These same records also appear under a second study, on T cells expressing NK-cell markers.

Sequenced input: CD8+ T cells sorted from blood. The receptors stem from a woman younger than 30 in good health.

This clonotype was counted between two and nine times. The V and J genes are TRBV5-5 and TRBJ1-2, with 9 bases aligning to TRBD1. The germline gives CDR1 SGHKS, CDR2 YYEKEE (reference sequence). The CDR3 is 15 amino acids. The V segment lost 4 bases and the J segment 2 bases; nucleotides outside the gene matches: 6. CDR3 in amino acids: CASSPTGTGNYGYTF. The DNA of the CDR3 is TGTGCCAGCAGCCCCACGGGGACAGGGAACTATGGCTACACCTTC.

The table lists this clonotype with a few counts. The CDR3, as DNA: TGTGCCAGCAGCGACCCTCCGACAGGTATGAACACTGAAGCTTTCTTT. The encoded protein is CASSDPPTGMNTEAFF. The chain couples TRBV9 to TRBJ1-1; D perhaps matches TRBD1 (6 bases). CDR3 length: 16 residues. Deletions cut 3 bases from V and 0 bases from J, with 15 bases between. Germline V gene data show CDR1 as SGDLS and CDR2 as YYNGEE.

The CDR3 sequence: CASSKDRGYNEQFF. CDR3 coding DNA: TGTGCCAGCAGTAAAGACAGGGGGTACAATGAGCAGTTCTTC. The chain carries TRBV6-1 and TRBJ2-1; 9 bases align to TRBD1. CDR3 length equals 14 residues. Trimming at V came to 5 bases and at J to 4 bases, leaving 3 bases not matched to a gene. Germline V gives CDR1 MNHNS, CDR2 SASEGT.

This clonotype occurred many times. J is TRBJ2-3 and V is TRBV2; 10 nucleotides agree with TRBD2. CDR3 size: 17 residues. The V gene's germline CDR1 is SNHLY and CDR2 FYNNEI. Trimming removed 3 bases from V and 6 bases from J; junction bases left unmatched: 12. CDR3 nucleotides: TGTGCCAGCAGTGAGGTGGCTAGCGGGAGACTACTTGATACGCAGTATTTT. This encodes CASSEVASGRLLDTQYF.

V and J are TRBV7-8 and TRBJ2-5, with TRBD1 as a possible D gene (7 bases). The CDR3 is 14 residues long. CDR1 SGHVS and CDR2 FQNEAQ come from the germline V gene. V gave up 6 bases and J gave up 5 bases, with 16 bases separating them. CDR3 in amino acids: CASSIGQGGETQYF. CDR3 nucleotide sequence: TGTGCCAGCAGTATAGGGCAGGGGGGCGAGACCCAGTACTTC.

This clonotype was counted between two and nine times. The genes are TRBV2 and TRBJ1-1; no clear D gene. Trimming removed 4 bases at V and 8 bases at J, with 5 bases between. In germline, CDR1 is SNHLY, CDR2 FYNNEI. The length of the CDR3 is 10 residues. CDR3 residues: CASSGGEAFF. The CDR3 DNA reads TGTGCCAGCAGTGGGGGAGAAGCTTTCTTT.

The chain recombines TRBV25-1 with TRBJ2-7; no clear D gene. V was pared by 7 bases and J by 12 bases, with 16 bases between. Germline-derived CDR1 and CDR2 are MGHDK and SYGVNS. The CDR3 runs to 11 residues. CDR3 bases: TGTGCCAGCAACAGTAGCCCTCGTCGGTACTTC. It encodes CASNSSPRRYF.

The gene calls are TRBV5-1 and TRBJ2-1, with D perhaps matching TRBD2 (6 bases). V lost 3 bases, J lost 4 bases, and 20 bases lay in between. This CDR3 spans 17 amino acids. The germline gives CDR1 SGHRS, CDR2 YFSETQ. The CDR3 sequence: CASSYPIRGKIYNEQFF. DNA for the CDR3: TGCGCCAGCAGCTACCCAATACGGGGGAAGATTTACAATGAGCAGTTCTTC.

The chain carries TRBV27 and TRBJ2-7, with TRBD1 identical over 8 bases. V shed 0 bases and J 5 bases; nucleotides not matched to a gene: 3. CDR1 and CDR2 from the germline V gene are MNHEY and SMNVEV (reference sequence). The CDR3 runs to 14 residues. The CDR3 nucleotides read TGTGCCAGCAGTTTATCCAGGGGGCGCGACGAGCAGTACTTC. Protein: CASSLSRGRDEQYF.

In its sample, this clonotype was seen a few times. This chain joins TRBV29-1 and TRBJ2-7; D is perhaps TRBD1 (5 bases). Trimming took 6 bases from V and 6 from J, leaving 18 bases between them. The CDR3 covers 13 residues. Germline CDR1 and CDR2: SQVTM and ANQGSEA. The CDR3 region has the DNA TGCAGCGTGCCCGGACAAAAGGAAGGCGAGCAGTACTTC. This sequence encodes CSVPGQKEGEQYF.

This clonotype was picked up many times. This sequence joins TRBV29-1 and TRBJ2-1; no definite D call. Per germline, CDR1 SQVTM and CDR2 ANQGSEA. The CDR3 is 12 residues long. Trimming took off 4 bases at V and 6 bases at J, with 10 bases between the two ends. CDR3 sequence: CSVGPTGNEQFF. The DNA of the CDR3 is TGCAGCGTTGGCCCTACGGGCAATGAGCAGTTCTTC.

This chain links TRBV5-5 with TRBJ2-7; D is ambiguous. Germline V gene lookup returns CDR1 SGHKS and CDR2 YYEKEE (reference sequence). The length of the CDR3 is 11 residues. Trimming stripped 2 bases from V and 5 bases from J, with 5 bases between. CDR3 in amino acids: CASSFFHEQYF. CDR3 sequence (DNA): TGTGCCAGCAGCTTTTTTCACGAGCAGTACTTC.

The rearrangement uses TRBV27 and TRBJ2-7, with 7 bases matching TRBD1. CDR1 is MNHEY, CDR2 SMNVEV, per germline (reference sequence). V gave up 1 base and J gave up 5 bases; unmatched junction bases: 5. The CDR3 consists of 14 residues. Here the CDR3 reads CASSLWGTENEQYF. The CDR3 DNA reads TGTGCCAGCAGTTTATGGGGGACAGAGAACGAGCAGTACTTC.

The J gene is TRBJ1-4, the V gene TRBV3-1; 7 nucleotides align to TRBD1. Germline lookup yields CDR1 LGHDT and CDR2 YNNKEL (reference sequence). The V gene end was trimmed by 6 bases and the J gene end by 8 bases; junction bases not matched to a gene: 9. The CDR3 loop spans 14 amino acids. The CDR3 loop reads CASSPGQADEKLFF. CDR3 in DNA: TGTGCCAGCAGTCCTGGACAGGCGGACGAAAAACTGTTTTTT.

This clonotype has just a few counts. V is TRBV4-3 and J is TRBJ2-7; 11 nucleotides agree with TRBD2. J lost 2 bases, V lost 0 bases, and 6 bases had no gene match. Germline CDR1 and CDR2: LGHNA and YSLEER. The CDR3 sequence is 17 residues long. The CDR3 DNA reads TGCGCCAGCAGCCAAGACTTCTCTAGCGGGAGGCCCTACGAGCAGTACTTC. Its protein product is CASSQDFSSGRPYEQYF.

The J gene is TRBJ1-4, the V gene TRBV12-3 or TRBV12-4; the match to TRBD1 covers 10 bases. J was trimmed by 7 bases and V by 6 bases; bases with no gene match: 2. The CDR3 extends over 13 amino acids. CDR3 in amino acids: CASRGQGFEKLFF. The CDR3 DNA reads as TGTGCCAGCAGGGGACAGGGGTTTGAAAAACTGTTTTTT.

The chain recombines TRBV19 with TRBJ2-7; the D is unclear. V lost 1 base to trimming and J lost 0 bases, with 10 bases between them. Per germline, CDR1 LNHDA and CDR2 SQIVND (reference sequence). The CDR3 extends over 15 amino acids. This CDR3 reads CASSIARSSSYEQYF. The CDR3 bases are TGTGCCAGTAGTATAGCGCGTTCGAGCTCCTACGAGCAGTACTTC.

The V call is TRBV15, the J call TRBJ2-7; unclear D gene. The V gene lost 1 base and the J gene lost 2 bases, with 15 bases spanning the gap. CDR3 length equals 16 residues. The germline CDR1 and CDR2 sequences are LNHNV and YYDKDF (reference sequence). The CDR3 bases are TGTGCCACCAGCAGAGGGATAGGGTCTCTAGCCTACGAGCAGTACTTC. Amino acid sequence: CATSRGIGSLAYEQYF.

The chain links TRBV15 to TRBJ1-2; D not resolved. Germline V gives CDR1 LNHNV, CDR2 YYDKDF (reference sequence). CDR3 size: 15 residues. The V gene lost 5 bases and the J gene lost 7 bases, with 20 bases spanning the gap. CDR3 DNA: TGTGCCACCAGCGCTACTCCGGGTCCGGAGGCTGGCTACACCTTC. Residues: CATSATPGPEAGYTF.

The CDR3 here is CASSQVSANYGYTF. The CDR3, as DNA: TGCGCCAGCAGCCAAGTATCCGCTAACTATGGCTACACCTTC. This rearrangement joins TRBV4-3 to TRBJ1-2; the D is unclear. The V gene's germline CDR1 is LGHNA and CDR2 YSLEER. V lost 1 base, J lost 0 bases, and 6 bases lay in between. The CDR3 runs 14 residues.

There are a few counts of this clonotype. At one end, the junction sequence differs from germline, possibly due to a read error. This sequence joins TRBV4-1 and TRBJ2-7, with D tentatively TRBD1 (7 bases). The germline gives CDR1 MGHRA, CDR2 YSYEKL. This CDR3 contains 16 residues. CDR3 residues: CASSQVPGGSSYEQYF. For the CDR3, the DNA is TGTGCCAGCAGCCAAGTCCCAGGGGGGAGCTCCTACGAGCAGTACTTC.

This clonotype was seen a few times. V usage is TRBV12-5 and J usage is TRBJ1-3; D uncertain. Germline assignment: CDR1 LGHNT and CDR2 FRNRAP. V dropped 7 bases and J dropped 4 bases, with 17 bases sitting between them. The CDR3 loop spans 15 amino acids. CDR3 coding DNA: TGTGCTAGTGCCTTCAACACGGCGCCGGGAAACACCATATATTTT. Protein: CASAFNTAPGNTIYF.

The J gene is TRBJ2-2, the V gene TRBV3-1, with D perhaps matching TRBD2 (5 bases). Germline loops: CDR1 LGHDT, CDR2 YNNKEL (reference sequence). The CDR3 is 15 residues long. The CDR3 DNA follows: TGTGCTAGCGCAAGGGCCTATACGGATTCCGGGGAGCTGTTTTTT. Protein: CASARAYTDSGELFF. The full variable domain, its missing parts supplied by reference TRBV3-1 and TRBJ2-2, is DTAVSQTPKYLVTQMGNDKSIKCEQNLGHDTMYWYKQDSKKFLKIMFSYNNKELIINETVPNRFSPKSPDKAHLNLHINSLELGDSAVYFCASARAYTDSGELFFGEGSRLTVL.

This rearrangement joins TRBV30 to TRBJ1-1; no clear D. Germline V CDR1 and CDR2: GTSNPN, SVGIG (reference sequence). V was trimmed by 1 base and J by 0 bases, leaving 9 bases between them. The CDR3 extends over 14 amino acids. CDR3 loop: CAWSADGLNTEAFF. CDR3 bases: TGTGCCTGGAGTGCCGACGGCCTGAACACTGAAGCTTTCTTT.

In DNA, the CDR3 is TGTGCCAGCAGCTTAGCGCAGGGGGCAGAGACCCAGTACTTC. Translating it yields CASSLAQGAETQYF. The chain has TRBV7-9 and TRBJ2-5, with TRBD1 matching over 8 bases. J was trimmed by 4 bases and V by 0 bases; bases with no gene match: 1. CDR3 length: 14 amino acids. Germline V gene lookup returns CDR1 SEHNR and CDR2 FQNEAQ (reference sequence). The variable domain in full, completed from reference TRBV7-9 and TRBJ2-5, reads DTGVSQNPRHKITKRGQNVTFRCDPISEHNRLYWYRQTLGQGPEFLTYFQNEAQLEKSRLLSDRFSAERPKGSFSTLEIQRTEQGDSAMYLCASSLAQGAETQYFGPGTRLLVL.

This clonotype was picked up a small number of times. The chain recombines TRBV12-3 or TRBV12-4 with TRBJ2-7; 7 bases agree with TRBD1. The junction had 9 bases not matched to a gene; V was cut back by 6 bases and J by 4 bases. There are 14 residues in the CDR3. The CDR3 bases are TGTGCCAGCAGCCAGGGGGTTGCTCTGTACGAGCAGTACTTC. Its translation: CASSQGVALYEQYF.

The chain has TRBV12-3 or TRBV12-4 and TRBJ1-2, with D unresolved. V was clipped by 6 bases and J by 8 bases, with 10 bases between them. The CDR3 consists of 11 residues. CDR3 loop: CASSDGWGYTF. DNA for the CDR3: TGTGCCAGCAGCGACGGGTGGGGCTACACCTTC.

This clonotype has only a few counts. This sequence joins TRBV6-5 and TRBJ2-2, with unresolved D. Trimming shortened V by 5 bases and J by 8 bases, and 6 bases separated the two germline ends. CDR3 size: 11 residues. Germline CDR1 reads MNHEY; CDR2 reads SVGAGI. CDR3 bases: TGTGCCAGCAGTGGGGTAGGGGAGCTGTTTTTT. Translated, it gives CASSGVGELFF.

This clonotype was seen a handful of times. The chain carries TRBV27 and TRBJ2-1, with D possibly TRBD2 on 5 matching bases. The CDR3 length is 13 residues. The V gene's germline CDR1 is MNHEY and CDR2 SMNVEV (reference sequence). V gave up 5 bases and J gave up 4 bases, with 9 bases separating them. The CDR3 nucleotides read TGTGCCAGCAGTACCGGACTGTACAATGAGCAGTTCTTC. Translation: CASSTGLYNEQFF.